This T cell receptor (beta chain) was sequenced during a study of CD8 T cells in ankylosing spondylitis. This clonotype was seen many times. Its matching antigen is unknown. Findings and caveats of the study: With a CD8+ phenotype, disease-linked clones were relatively rare in peripheral blood.

This CDR3 contains 15 residues. Germline CDR1 and CDR2: SGHRS and YFSETQ. V was pared by 1 base and J by 3 bases, with 5 bases of the junction left unmatched. TCRdb reanalysed the 5' RACE reads using MiXCR and keeps one entry per CDR3 protein. Of roughly 86,000 distinct CDR3 sequences in the sample, around 9.4% were seen once. This receptor was identified in a male donor with ankylosing spondylitis or in good health (not recorded which). The sample was blood, either unsorted or a sorted T cell fraction (not recorded which). This chain uses TRBV5-1 with TRBJ1-1; TRBD1 agrees at 8 bases. Written as DNA, the CDR3 is TGCGCCAGCAGCTTGTCGGGACAGGATCACACTGAAGCTTTCTTT. It translates to CASSLSGQDHTEAFF.